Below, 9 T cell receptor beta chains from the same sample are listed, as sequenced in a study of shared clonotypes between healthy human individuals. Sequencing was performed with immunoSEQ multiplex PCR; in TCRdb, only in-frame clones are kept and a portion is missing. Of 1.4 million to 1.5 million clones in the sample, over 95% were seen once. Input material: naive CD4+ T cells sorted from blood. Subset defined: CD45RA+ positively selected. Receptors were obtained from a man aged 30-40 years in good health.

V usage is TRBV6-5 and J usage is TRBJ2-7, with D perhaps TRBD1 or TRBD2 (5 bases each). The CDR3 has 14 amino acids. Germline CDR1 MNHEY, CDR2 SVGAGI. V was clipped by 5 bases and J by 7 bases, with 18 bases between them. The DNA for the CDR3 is TGTGCCAGCAGTAACACAGCTCCCGGGGCTGAGCAGTACTTC. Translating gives CASSNTAPGAEQYF.

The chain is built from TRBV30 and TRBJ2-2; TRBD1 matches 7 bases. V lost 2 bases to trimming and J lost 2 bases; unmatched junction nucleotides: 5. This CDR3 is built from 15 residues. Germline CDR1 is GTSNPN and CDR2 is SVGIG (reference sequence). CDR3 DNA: TGTGCCTGGAGTCTCCGGGACAGAAACACCGGGGAGCTGTTTTTT. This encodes CAWSLRDRNTGELFF. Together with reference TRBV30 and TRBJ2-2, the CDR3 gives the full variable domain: SQTIHQWPATLVQPVGSPLSLECTVEGTSNPNLYWYRQAAGRGLQLLFYSVGIGQISSEVPQNLSASRPQDRQFILSSKKLLLSDSGFYLCAWSLRDRNTGELFFGEGSRLTVL.

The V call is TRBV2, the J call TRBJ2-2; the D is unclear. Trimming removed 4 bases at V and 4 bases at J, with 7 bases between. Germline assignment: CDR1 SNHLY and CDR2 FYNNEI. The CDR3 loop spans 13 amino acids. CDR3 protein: CASSVRRTGELFF. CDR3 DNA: TGTGCCAGCAGTGTGCGGCGCACCGGGGAGCTGTTTTTT.

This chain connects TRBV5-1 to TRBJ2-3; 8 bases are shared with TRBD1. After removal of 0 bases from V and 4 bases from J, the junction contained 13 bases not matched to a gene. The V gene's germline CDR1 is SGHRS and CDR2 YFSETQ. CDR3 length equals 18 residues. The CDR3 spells CASSLEFRAGQVADTQYF. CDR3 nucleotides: TGCGCCAGCAGCTTGGAATTCCGGGCGGGACAGGTCGCAGATACGCAGTATTTT.

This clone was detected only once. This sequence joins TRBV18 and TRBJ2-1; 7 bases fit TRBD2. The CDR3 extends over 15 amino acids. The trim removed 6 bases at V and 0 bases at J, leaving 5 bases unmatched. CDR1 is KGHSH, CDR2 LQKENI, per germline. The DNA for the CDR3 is TGTGCCAGCTCGCCGGGACTACGCTCCTACAATGAGCAGTTCTTC. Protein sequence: CASSPGLRSYNEQFF.

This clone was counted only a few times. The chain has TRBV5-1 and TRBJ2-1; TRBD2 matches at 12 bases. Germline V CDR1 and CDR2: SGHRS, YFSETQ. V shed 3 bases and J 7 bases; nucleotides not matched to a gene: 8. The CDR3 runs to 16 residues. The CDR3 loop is CASSSLTSGGWNEQFF. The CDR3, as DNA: TGCGCCAGCAGCTCACTGACTAGCGGGGGATGGAATGAGCAGTTCTTC.

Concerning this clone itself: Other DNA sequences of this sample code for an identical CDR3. This chain's CDR3 is CASSVGLAGADTQYF. CDR3 DNA: TGTGCCAGCAGCGTGGGACTAGCGGGAGCAGATACGCAGTATTTT. V usage is TRBV9 and J usage is TRBJ2-3; 14 nucleotides line up with TRBD2. This CDR3 is built from 15 residues. Per the germline V gene, CDR1 is SGDLS and CDR2 is YYNGEE. V gave up 2 bases and J gave up 4 bases; unmatched junction bases: 0.

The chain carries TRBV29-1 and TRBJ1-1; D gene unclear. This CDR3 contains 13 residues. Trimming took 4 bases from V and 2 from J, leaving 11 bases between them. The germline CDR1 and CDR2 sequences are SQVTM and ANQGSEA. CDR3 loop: CSVAQRLNTEAFF. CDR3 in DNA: TGCAGCGTTGCTCAGAGACTAAACACTGAAGCTTTCTTT. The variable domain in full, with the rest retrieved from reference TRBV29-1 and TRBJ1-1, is SAVISQKPSRDICQRGTSLTIQCQVDSQVTMMFWYRQQPGQSLTLIATANQGSEATYESGFVIDKFPISRPNLTFSTLTVSNMSPEDSSIYLCSVAQRLNTEAFFGQGTRLTVV.

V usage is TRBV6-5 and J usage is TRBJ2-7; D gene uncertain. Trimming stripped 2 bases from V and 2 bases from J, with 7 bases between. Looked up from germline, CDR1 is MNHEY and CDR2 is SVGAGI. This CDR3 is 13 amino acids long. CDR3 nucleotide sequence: TGTGCCAGCAGTTACAGGGTTCCCTACGAGCAGTACTTC. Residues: CASSYRVPYEQYF.